This T cell receptor (beta chain) was retrieved from a study of identical twins. The CDR3 has 16 residues. J was trimmed by 9 bases and V by 0 bases; bases with no gene match: 8. Germline assignment: CDR1 LGHNA and CDR2 YNFKEQ. TCRdb itself ran the 5' RACE reads through MiXCR, one entry per CDR3 protein. Of 200,000 to 250,000 distinct CDR3 sequences in the sample, around 15% are singletons; the top ten hold around 8.9%. The J gene is TRBJ1-6, the V gene TRBV4-2; the match to TRBD1 covers 7 bases. What was sequenced was memory (CD45RO+) T cells sorted from blood. The sequence came from a young woman in good health. The CDR3 DNA reads TGTGCCAGCAGCCAAGATGGGACAGTTGACAGTTCACCCCTCCACTTT. Encoded protein: CASSQDGTVDSSPLHF.